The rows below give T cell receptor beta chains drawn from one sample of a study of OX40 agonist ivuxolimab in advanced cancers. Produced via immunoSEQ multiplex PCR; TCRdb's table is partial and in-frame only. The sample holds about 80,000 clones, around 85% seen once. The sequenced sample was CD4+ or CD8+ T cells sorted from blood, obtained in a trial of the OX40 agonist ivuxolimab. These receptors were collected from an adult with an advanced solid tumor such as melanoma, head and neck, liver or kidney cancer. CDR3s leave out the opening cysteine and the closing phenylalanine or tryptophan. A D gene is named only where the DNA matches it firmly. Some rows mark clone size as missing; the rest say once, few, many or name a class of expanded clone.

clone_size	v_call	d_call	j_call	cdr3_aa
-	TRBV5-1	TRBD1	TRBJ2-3	ASSPWTGSTDTQY
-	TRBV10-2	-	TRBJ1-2	ASSEETGIGYT
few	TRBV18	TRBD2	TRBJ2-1	ASSRGLVYNEQF
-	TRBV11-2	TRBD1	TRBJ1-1	ASSEQGLNTEAF
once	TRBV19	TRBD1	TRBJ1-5	ASSGGQAAPQH
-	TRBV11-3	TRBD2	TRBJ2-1	ASSSGLAGSYNEQF
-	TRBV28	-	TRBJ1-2	ASSPGPHYGYT
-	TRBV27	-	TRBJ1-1	ASSLDSINTEAF
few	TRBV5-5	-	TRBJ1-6	ASSLAGDDNSPLH
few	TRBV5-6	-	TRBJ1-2	ASSLHQLNYGYT
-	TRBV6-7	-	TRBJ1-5	ASSLGGTRTPYSNQPQH
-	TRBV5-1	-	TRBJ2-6	ASSLAGAGANVLT
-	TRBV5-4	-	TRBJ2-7	ASSPRQTYEQY
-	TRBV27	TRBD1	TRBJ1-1	ASSLNRGGEAF
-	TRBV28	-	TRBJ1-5	ASSLGVSQPQH
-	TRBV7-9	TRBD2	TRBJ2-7	ASSLMAGGITYEQY
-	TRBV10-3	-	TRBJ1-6	AISGDLGSPLH
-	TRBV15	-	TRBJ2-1	ATSIRGAAYNEQF
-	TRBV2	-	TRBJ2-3	ASSRWGITDTQY
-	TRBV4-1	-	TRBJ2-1	ASSQDWGSSYNEQF
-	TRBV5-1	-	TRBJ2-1	ASSLSGVLKDEQF
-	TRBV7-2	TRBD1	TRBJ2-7	ASSHAQGARLNEQY
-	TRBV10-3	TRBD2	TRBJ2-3	AIRGLAGLSTDTQY
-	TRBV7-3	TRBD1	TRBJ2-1	ASSYRGNEQF
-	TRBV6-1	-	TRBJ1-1	ASSEGRPLNTEAF
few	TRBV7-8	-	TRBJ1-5	ASSLGVNPYQPQH